The 11 T cell receptor beta chains below all came from one sample that was sequenced in a study of shared T cell receptors in the human thymus. Here immunoSEQ multiplex PCR was the method, and the copy in TCRdb shows in-frame clones only, minus some. Among about 380,000 clones listed, 85% to 95% were seen once. The source material was thymocytes. The receptors come from a human donor.

This clone has only a few counts. The chain uses TRBV27 and TRBJ1-1, with 7 bases lining up with TRBD1. CDR1 MNHEY and CDR2 SMNVEV come from the germline V gene (reference sequence). This CDR3 region has 11 residues. V shed 4 bases, J shed 8 bases, and the junction held 1 base outside the gene matches. CDR3 residues: CASSSTGEAFF. Here the CDR3 DNA reads TGTGCCAGCAGTTCGACAGGGGAAGCTTTCTTT.

This clone was seen only once. The chain recombines TRBV2 with TRBJ2-1; TRBD2 matches at 14 bases. Germline trimming cut 8 bases from V and 6 bases from J; bases unmatched to any gene: 3. CDR3 length: 14 amino acids. Germline V lookup: CDR1 SNHLY, CDR2 FYNNEI. CDR3 loop: CASRGLAGVNEQFF. The CDR3 DNA follows: TGTGCCAGCCGGGGACTAGCGGGAGTCAATGAGCAGTTCTTC.

V and J are TRBV6-1 and TRBJ1-1; possible D gene TRBD1, 5 bases. Germline V CDR1 and CDR2: MNHNS, SASEGT. This CDR3 spans 12 amino acids. CDR3 in DNA: TGTGCGACGGGGCGCCCGAACACTGAAGCTTTCTTT. Translation gives CATGRPNTEAFF.

This chain joins TRBV27 and TRBJ2-3; 8 bases are a match to TRBD1. The CDR3 runs 19 residues. CDR1 and CDR2 from the germline V gene are MNHEY and SMNVEV (reference sequence). V was pared by 5 bases and J by 1 base, with 17 bases of the junction left unmatched. CDR3 coding DNA: TGTGCCAGCAGTCCCCCCCCGGGACAGGACCCATGCTGCACAGATACGCAGTATTTT. It translates to CASSPPPGQDPCCTDTQYF.

Only one count was recorded for this clone. CDR3 loop: CASSPRGQGPANYGYTF. The CDR3 coding sequence is TGTGCCAGCTCACCACGGGGGCAGGGCCCAGCTAACTATGGCTACACCTTC. This chain links TRBV18 with TRBJ1-2; D is possibly TRBD1 (6 bases). This CDR3 spans 17 amino acids. CDR1 is KGHSH, CDR2 LQKENI, per germline. Trimming took off 1 base at V and 0 bases at J, with 15 bases between the two ends. The variable domain in full, with the rest retrieved from reference TRBV18 and TRBJ1-2, is NAGVMQNPRHLVRRRGQEARLRCSPMKGHSHVYWYRQLPEEGLKFMVYLQKENIIDESGMPKERFSAEFPKEGPSILRIQQVVRGDSAAYFCASSPRGQGPANYGYTFGSGTRLTVV.

This sequence joins TRBV30 and TRBJ1-6, with a tentative D call TRBD1 (6 bases). This CDR3 comprises 17 residues. Deletions cut 1 base from V and 0 bases from J, with 13 bases between. Germline V gene data show CDR1 as GTSNPN and CDR2 as SVGIG (reference sequence). CDR3 bases: TGTGCCTGGAGTGCGGACAGCGCGAGCTCCTATAATTCACCCCTCCACTTT. Its protein is CAWSADSASSYNSPLHF.

The chain employs TRBV5-1 and TRBJ2-7, with 10 nucleotides matching TRBD2. The CDR3 runs to 18 residues. Germline lookup yields CDR1 SGHRS and CDR2 YFSETQ. V trimming: 2 bases; J trimming: 6 bases; junction bases outside the gene matches: 17. The CDR3 DNA sequence: TGCGCCAGCAGCTTCGTTACCGGGACTAGCGCCTCCCCTCTCGAGCAGTACTTC. Translating gives CASSFVTGTSASPLEQYF. Using reference TRBV5-1 and TRBJ2-7 for the parts outside the CDR3, the full variable domain is KAGVTQTPRYLIKTRGQQVTLSCSPISGHRSVSWYQQTPGQGLQFLFEYFSETQRNKGNFPGRFSGRQFSNSRSEMNVSTLELGDSALYLCASSFVTGTSASPLEQYFGPGTRLTVT.

The chain is built from TRBV5-6 and TRBJ2-7; D remains unclear. The germline V gene encodes CDR1 SGHDT and CDR2 YYEEEE. Trimming took off 3 bases at V and 1 base at J, with 11 bases between the two ends. The CDR3 runs to 14 residues. The DNA of the CDR3 is TGTGCCAGCAGCTCGGGTGTGCGGTCCTACGAGCAGTACTTC. Translating it yields CASSSGVRSYEQYF. Based on the CDR3 plus reference TRBV5-6 and TRBJ2-7, the full variable domain is DAGVTQSPTHLIKTRGQQVTLRCSPKSGHDTVSWYQQALGQGPQFIFQYYEEEERQRGNFPDRFSGHQFPNYSSELNVNALLLGDSALYLCASSSGVRSYEQYFGPGTRLTVT.

The rearrangement uses TRBV5-4 and TRBJ2-7, with 11 bases identical to TRBD2. CDR3 length equals 19 residues. Germline-derived CDR1 and CDR2 are SGHNT and YYREEE (reference sequence). V trimming: 3 bases; J trimming: 0 bases; junction bases outside the gene matches: 14. The CDR3 sequence: CASSSPLGTSGQISYEQYF. CDR3 DNA: TGTGCCAGCAGCTCTCCCCTCGGGACTAGCGGACAGATCTCCTACGAGCAGTACTTC.

This clone was detected once. This chain links TRBV6-5 with TRBJ1-1; 8 bases map to TRBD1. The ends lost 1 base at V and 8 bases at J; junction bases unmatched: 6. The CDR3 is made up of 14 amino acids. Per the germline V gene, CDR1 is MNHEY and CDR2 is SVGAGI. In DNA form, the CDR3 reads TGTGCCAGCAGTTACTTAGGACAGGGACGCGAAGCTTTCTTT. Residues: CASSYLGQGREAFF.

The chain employs TRBV27 and TRBJ2-5; D remains ambiguous. Germline CDR1 and CDR2: MNHEY and SMNVEV (reference sequence). The CDR3 has 12 residues. V lost 1 base and J lost 5, with 5 bases in between. CDR3 sequence (DNA): TGTGCCAGCAGTTTATGCGGCGAGACCCAGTACTTC. It translates to CASSLCGETQYF.